Below, 17 T cell receptor beta chains from the same sample are listed, as sequenced in a study of CD8+ T cells in alopecia areata. Once RNA had been extracted, it was reverse transcribed into cDNA to act as the sequencing template. Assay used: immunoSEQ multiplex PCR; TCRdb lists only in-frame clones, some missing. The sample includes approximately 200,000 clones, roughly 60% seen only once; the top ten take more than 5.5%. Noted treatment: oral pan-JAK inhibitor, 5-10 mg twice daily. Here the sequenced sample was CD4+ T cells sorted from blood, taken at week 24, from a patient treated with tofacitinib. The receptor source for this set is a human donor with alopecia areata.

As DNA, the CDR3 is TGTGCCAGCAGCCTAGGACTAGCGGGGGGCACAGATACGCAGTATTTT. Its protein is CASSLGLAGGTDTQYF. The chain combines TRBV7-2 with TRBJ2-3; 13 bases agree with TRBD2. CDR3 length equals 16 residues. Germline V gene lookup returns CDR1 SGHTA and CDR2 FQGNSA. Trimming at V came to 5 bases and at J to 1 base, leaving 3 bases not matched to a gene. Combining the CDR3 with reference TRBV7-2 and TRBJ2-3 gives the whole variable domain GAGVSQSPSNKVTEKGKDVELRCDPISGHTALYWYRQSLGQGLEFLIYFQGNSAPDKSGLPSDRFSAERTGGSVSTLTIQRTQQEDSAVYLCASSLGLAGGTDTQYFGPGTRLTVL.

The chain carries TRBV18 and TRBJ2-1, with TRBD1 as a possible D gene (5 bases). From germline, CDR1 is KGHSH and CDR2 LQKENI. This CDR3 has 15 residues. Between the trimmed V and J ends, which lost 1 base and 4 bases, there was a span of 11 bases. CDR3 DNA: TGTGCCAGCTCACCACAGGGGTCGCGATACAATGAGCAGTTCTTC. Translating it yields CASSPQGSRYNEQFF.

V is TRBV4-1 and J is TRBJ2-1; D is uncertain. There are 12 residues in the CDR3. V was clipped by 4 bases and J by 6 bases, with 7 bases between them. Looked up from germline, CDR1 is MGHRA and CDR2 is YSYEKL. The CDR3 loop is CASSLRSNEQFF. The CDR3 bases are TGCGCCAGCAGCCTGAGATCCAATGAGCAGTTCTTC.

Note on this clone: Other DNA variants within this sample encode the same CDR3. V and J are TRBV5-1 and TRBJ2-5; weak D call: TRBD1 (6 bases). Per the germline V gene, CDR1 is SGHRS and CDR2 is YFSETQ. V dropped 4 bases and J dropped 2 bases, with 9 bases sitting between them. The CDR3 length is 13 residues. The CDR3, as DNA: TGCGCCAGCAGCCGGACAGCACAAGAGACCCAGTACTTC. Translating gives CASSRTAQETQYF. Drawing the rest from reference TRBV5-1 and TRBJ2-5, the complete variable domain is KAGVTQTPRYLIKTRGQQVTLSCSPISGHRSVSWYQQTPGQGLQFLFEYFSETQRNKGNFPGRFSGRQFSNSRSEMNVSTLELGDSALYLCASSRTAQETQYFGPGTRLLVL.

The chain has TRBV5-1 and TRBJ2-5; 7 bases agree with TRBD2. Losses at the gene ends were 2 bases for V and 5 bases for J; bases not matched to a gene: 6. Germline CDR1 reads SGHRS; CDR2 reads YFSETQ. The CDR3 loop spans 14 amino acids. As DNA, the CDR3 is TGCGCCAGCAGCTTAGCGGGGCCGGGGGAGACCCAGTACTTC. Translation: CASSLAGPGETQYF.

V usage is TRBV5-1 and J usage is TRBJ2-7; 8 positions match TRBD1. The V and J ends lost 0 bases and 5 bases, in that order; junction bases with no gene match: 4. The CDR3 loop spans 14 amino acids. Germline CDR1 is SGHRS and CDR2 is YFSETQ. Here the CDR3 reads CASSLAGGRNEQYF. The CDR3 DNA follows: TGCGCCAGCAGCTTGGCAGGGGGCCGGAACGAGCAGTACTTC.

The genes are TRBV7-9 and TRBJ2-1; 8 nucleotides match TRBD2. The ends lost 1 base at V and 10 bases at J; junction bases unmatched: 6. The CDR3 length is 14 residues. Germline CDR1 is SEHNR and CDR2 is FQNEAQ (reference sequence). CDR3 DNA: TGTGCCAGCAGCTTAGGCGGGAGGAGGAGCGAGCAGTTCTTC. Residues: CASSLGGRRSEQFF.

The rearrangement uses TRBV10-3 and TRBJ2-7; 13 nucleotides agree with TRBD2. Germline lookup yields CDR1 ENHRY and CDR2 SYGVKD. V was pared by 10 bases and J by 7 bases, with 7 bases of the junction left unmatched. The CDR3 has 13 amino acids. The CDR3 DNA follows: TGTGCCACCAAACCGGGACTAGCGGGAGAGCAGTACTTC. Amino acids: CATKPGLAGEQYF.

The chain combines TRBV7-2 with TRBJ2-5, with 9 nucleotides matching TRBD1. The germline V gene has CDR1 SGHTA and CDR2 FQGNSA. The CDR3 has 15 residues. The V and J ends lost 3 bases and 5 bases, in that order; junction bases with no gene match: 7. The CDR3 loop is CASSFATGGAETQYF. The CDR3 DNA is TGTGCCAGCAGCTTCGCTACAGGGGGCGCGGAGACCCAGTACTTC.

This clone was found a few times. For the CDR3, the DNA is TGTGCCAGCAGCGCCCACGGACAGGGGGAATATGGCTACACCTTC. The encoded protein is CASSAHGQGEYGYTF. The chain recombines TRBV9 with TRBJ1-2, with 10 bases fitting TRBD1. The CDR3 consists of 15 residues. Germline CDR1 is SGDLS and CDR2 is YYNGEE. The V segment lost 3 bases and the J segment 5 bases; nucleotides outside the gene matches: 7.

This chain's CDR3 is CASSLIAGGSSYEQYF. CDR3 bases: TGCGCCAGCAGCCTAATAGCGGGGGGGAGCTCCTACGAGCAGTACTTC. J is TRBJ2-7 and V is TRBV5-1; 11 nucleotides line up with TRBD2. The CDR3 is made up of 16 amino acids. Germline V gene sequence: CDR1 SGHRS, CDR2 YFSETQ. Trimming took 4 bases from V and 0 from J; bases not matched to a gene: 6.

Only a few counts were recorded for this clone. The V and J genes are TRBV20-1 and TRBJ2-5; D gene uncertain. This CDR3 is 11 amino acids long. Germline loops: CDR1 DFQATT, CDR2 SNEGSKA (reference sequence). V was cut by 4 bases and J by 5 bases, with 8 bases left in between. In nucleotides, the CDR3 is TGCAGTGCTATGAATGGGGAGACCCAGTACTTC. Residues: CSAMNGETQYF.

J is TRBJ2-5 and V is TRBV28; 7 bases align to TRBD1. The germline V gene encodes CDR1 MDHEN and CDR2 SYDVKM. Losses at the gene ends were 3 bases for V and 2 bases for J; bases not matched to a gene: 3. This CDR3 is built from 14 residues. CDR3 sequence reads: CASSLLGQQETQYF. DNA of the CDR3: TGTGCCAGCAGTTTGCTGGGACAGCAAGAGACCCAGTACTTC.

V is TRBV7-2 and J is TRBJ2-3, with 12 bases aligning to TRBD2. J gave up 3 bases and V 6 bases, and 7 bases lay outside the gene matches. The V gene's germline CDR1 is SGHTA and CDR2 FQGNSA. The CDR3 has 16 residues. The CDR3 protein is CASRPTSGSGTDTQYF. The DNA for the CDR3 is TGTGCCAGCAGACCGACTAGCGGGAGTGGAACAGATACGCAGTATTTT. The complete variable domain, with remaining parts taken from reference TRBV7-2 and TRBJ2-3, reads GAGVSQSPSNKVTEKGKDVELRCDPISGHTALYWYRQSLGQGLEFLIYFQGNSAPDKSGLPSDRFSAERTGGSVSTLTIQRTQQEDSAVYLCASRPTSGSGTDTQYFGPGTRLTVL.

The chain is built from TRBV28 and TRBJ2-7; D call uncertain. Germline V gene sequence: CDR1 MDHEN, CDR2 SYDVKM. V lost 10 bases and J 4 bases, leaving 11 bases between the germline ends. This CDR3 is 11 amino acids long. The CDR3 nucleotides are TGTGCCACCGGGTCTGCTTACGAGCAGTACTTC. As protein: CATGSAYEQYF.

With regard to this clone: This CDR3 is also generated by other DNA sequences in the sample. The V and J genes are TRBV9 and TRBJ2-6; D uncertain. CDR3 length: 15 residues. From germline, CDR1 is SGDLS and CDR2 YYNGEE. With 3 bases removed from V and 0 bases from J, the gap between germline ends came to 7 bases. The CDR3 loop is CASSADGSGANVLTF. The CDR3, as DNA: TGTGCCAGCAGCGCAGACGGCTCTGGGGCCAACGTCCTGACTTTC. Complete variable domain (other parts from reference TRBV9 and TRBJ2-6): DSGVTQTPKHLITATGQRVTLRCSPRSGDLSVYWYQQSLDQGLQFLIQYYNGEERAKGNILERFSAQQFPDLHSELNLSSLELGDSALYFCASSADGSGANVLTFGAGSRLTVL.

This clone was detected only a few times. The chain carries TRBV5-4 and TRBJ1-2, with a possible D match to TRBD1 (5 bases). CDR1 and CDR2 (germline): SGHNT, YYREEE (reference sequence). V lost 5 bases, J lost 8 bases, and 10 bases lay in between. The CDR3 length is 11 residues. CDR3 nucleotide sequence: TGTGCCAGCAGGGGGGACCTCGGCTACACCTTC. Its protein product is CASRGDLGYTF.